This T cell receptor (beta chain) was sequenced in a study of Ad26.COV2.S vaccination and SARS-CoV-2 variants. The treatment is: 15 to 20 received Ad26.COV2.S at low or high dose, single or two shots; about 5 received placebo; per-sample allocation not given. The samples were gathered on day 63 after the first injection of vaccine or placebo. Libraries were prepared by immunoSEQ multiplex PCR; TCRdb keeps only in-frame clonotypes and omits some of them. This sample has about 240,000 clones, with 88% found just once. Trimming stripped 6 bases from V and 10 bases from J, with 16 bases between. Germline assignment: CDR1 SNHLY and CDR2 FYNNEI. The CDR3 runs 14 residues.

This rearrangement joins TRBV2 to TRBJ1-6; perhaps TRBD1 as D (6 bases). The sequencing here drew on peripheral blood, taken in a trial of Ad26.COV2.S vaccine versus placebo. This sequence was found in a person aged 18-60 years who received the Ad26.COV2.S COVID-19 vaccine or a placebo. The CDR3 here is CASRYQGKHSPLHF. The DNA of the CDR3 is TGTGCCAGCAGATATCAGGGGAAGCACTCACCCCTCCACTTT.